The 6 T cell receptor beta chains given below trace back to one sample, sequenced in a study of blood T cell repertoires in COVID-19. Assay: immunoSEQ multiplex PCR; the TCRdb copy retains only in-frame clones and omits some. The data show fewer than 180,000 clones, around 90% seen once. The sample consisted of peripheral blood. The receptors stem from a woman aged 60-75 years with active or convalescent COVID-19.

The chain combines TRBV18 with TRBJ2-7; TRBD2 matches 7 bases. Germline V CDR1 and CDR2: KGHSH, LQKENI. The CDR3 is 16 amino acids. Trimming cost V 6 bases and J 5 bases; bases outside gene matches: 16. DNA of the CDR3: TGTGCCAGCTCTCCGACGGGCGGGGGAGGGCTCCACGAGCAGTACTTC. It yields the protein CASSPTGGGGLHEQYF.

The chain recombines TRBV4-3 with TRBJ2-3, with 12 bases that match TRBD1. Trimming removed 0 bases from V and 2 bases from J; junction bases left unmatched: 12. The CDR3 sequence is 20 residues long. Germline V gene sequence: CDR1 LGHNA, CDR2 YSLEER. The CDR3 spells CASSQDAGTGGRGVTDTQYF. The CDR3 DNA is TGCGCCAGCAGCCAAGATGCCGGGACAGGGGGCAGGGGGGTCACAGATACGCAGTATTTT.

The CDR3: CASSLPVGSGELFF. CDR3 sequence (DNA): TGTGCCAGCAGCTTGCCCGTTGGCTCCGGGGAGCTGTTTTTT. The V call is TRBV5-4, the J call TRBJ2-2, with D uncertain. The CDR3 loop spans 14 amino acids. Germline lookup yields CDR1 SGHNT and CDR2 YYREEE (reference sequence). V lost 1 base and J lost 6, with 10 bases in between.

The chain is built from TRBV5-6 and TRBJ2-3, with 7 bases aligning to TRBD2. The CDR3 runs to 13 residues. V was clipped by 4 bases and J by 10 bases; unmatched bases: 9. Germline CDR1 SGHDT, CDR2 YYEEEE. The CDR3 coding sequence is TGTGCCAGCAGCCGGCGGGGGATTACTTCGCAGTATTTT. Protein product: CASSRRGITSQYF.

The rearrangement links TRBV5-1 to TRBJ1-1; the match to TRBD1 covers 9 bases. Per the germline V gene, CDR1 is SGHRS and CDR2 is YFSETQ. V was clipped by 4 bases and J by 10 bases; unmatched bases: 14. The CDR3 contains 15 residues. This CDR3 reads CASSTDRGGGTLAFF. CDR3 nucleotide sequence: TGCGCCAGCAGCACGGACAGGGGCGGCGGTACTCTAGCTTTCTTT.

The genes are TRBV20-1 and TRBJ1-6; 9 bases agree with TRBD1. This CDR3 region has 20 residues. CDR1 DFQATT and CDR2 SNEGSKA come from the germline V gene (reference sequence). With V trimmed by 3 bases and J by 0 bases, 15 bases remained unmatched. The CDR3 spells CSASPGQGPRHGSYNSPLHF. CDR3 DNA sequence: TGCAGTGCTAGTCCGGGACAGGGCCCTAGGCACGGCTCCTATAATTCACCCCTCCACTTT.